This TCR beta chain was captured by sequencing in a study of T-cell memory formation after mild COVID-19. Findings of the study overall: Clones shrinking from day 15 to 85 showed even CD4/CD8 mixes; later expanders tilted CD4+. The authors did not confirm SARS-CoV-2 specificity of second-wave clones peaking day 37. Among CD4+ contracting clones, most were CM and EM, and CD8+ ones EMRA.

Libraries for TCRalpha and TCRbeta carried sample barcodes and unique molecular identifiers via 5'RACE. TCRdb called the 5' RACE reads again in MiXCR, with one record for every CDR3 protein. Of about 290,000 distinct CDR3 sequences in the sample, roughly 18% were seen once. Germline V CDR1 and CDR2: SGHRS, YFSETQ. V gave up 0 bases and J gave up 0 bases, with 7 bases separating them. CDR3 length: 15 amino acids. This clonotype turned up a few times. The antigen remains unidentified. This TCR came from a man aged 18-30 years who had mild COVID-19 (a few samples of this study predate the infection). Cell type and time point are not known. Specimen: PBMCs or a T cell subset sorted from them (not recorded which). The chain links TRBV5-1 to TRBJ2-1; D is unclear. Written as DNA, the CDR3 is TGCGCCAGCAGCTTGGCCGATAGCTCCTACAATGAGCAGTTCTTC. Its translation is CASSLADSSYNEQFF. The entire variable domain, with the rest obtained from reference TRBV5-1 and TRBJ2-1, is as follows: KAGVTQTPRYLIKTRGQQVTLSCSPISGHRSVSWYQQTPGQGLQFLFEYFSETQRNKGNFPGRFSGRQFSNSRSEMNVSTLELGDSALYLCASSLADSSYNEQFFGPGTRLTVL.